These 18 T cell receptor beta chains were sequenced from one sample in a study of T cell responses to AZD1222 COVID-19 vaccine. The method was immunoSEQ multiplex PCR; TCRdb's version includes in-frame clones alone and lacks a portion of them. The sample consists of 140,000 to 150,000 clones, about 93% of them appearing once. Material: peripheral blood, obtained on day 0 of AZD1222 vaccination. The receptor source for this set is an adult in good health.

The chain is built from TRBV12-3 or TRBV12-4 and TRBJ2-1; no firm D call. Trimming removed 5 bases from V and 2 bases from J, with 4 bases in between. The length of the CDR3 is 12 residues. CDR3 in DNA: TGTGCCAGCAGTCCAGCCTACAATGAGCAGTTCTTC. Its protein product is CASSPAYNEQFF.

This clone has only one observation. The rearrangement uses TRBV25-1 and TRBJ2-7, with 11 bases fitting TRBD2. The length of the CDR3 is 15 residues. CDR1 is MGHDK, CDR2 SYGVNS, per germline. Unmatched junction bases numbered 6, after V lost 5 bases and J lost 3 bases. The CDR3 nucleotides are TGTGCCAGCAGTCCAACTAGCGGGAGTGTCTACGAGCAGTACTTC. Translation: CASSPTSGSVYEQYF.

This clone was counted only a few times. The chain is built from TRBV7-8 and TRBJ2-1; maybe TRBD2 (6 bases). CDR1 is SGHVS, CDR2 FQNEAQ, per germline. There are 16 residues in the CDR3. With 6 bases removed from V and 5 bases from J, the gap between germline ends came to 20 bases. The CDR3 region has the DNA TGTGCCAGCAGGAAAGACCCGGGACTTACTAACAATGAGCAGTTCTTC. Its protein is CASRKDPGLTNNEQFF. The full variable domain, in which reference TRBV7-8 and TRBJ2-1 provide the parts outside the CDR3, is GAGVSQSPRYKVAKRGQDVALRCDPISGHVSLFWYQQALGQGPEFLTYFQNEAQLDKSGLPSDRFFAERPEGSVSTLKIQRTQQEDSAVYLCASRKDPGLTNNEQFFGPGTRLTVL.

The genes are TRBV21-1 and TRBJ1-1; the table's D call of TRBD1 was not tested on the DNA. TRBV21-1 is a recognized pseudogene. The CDR3 consists of 16 residues. The CDR3 nucleotides read TGTGCCAGCAGCACCTTTAAGGGACAGATGGCGGGTGAAGCTTTCTTT. Residues: CASSTFKGQMAGEAFF.

This sequence joins TRBV28 and TRBJ2-7; the D is unclear. The germline V and J ends were trimmed by 4 bases and 4 bases, with 17 bases remaining between them. CDR1 is MDHEN and CDR2 is SYDVKM in the germline V gene. The CDR3 has 15 residues. As DNA, the CDR3 is TGTGCCAGCAGTTCGACAACACCGCGACCTTACGAGCAGTACTTC. This translates into CASSSTTPRPYEQYF. Full variable domain (outside the CDR3, taken from reference TRBV28 and TRBJ2-7): DVKVTQSSRYLVKRTGEKVFLECVQDMDHENMFWYRQDPGLGLRLIYFSYDVKMKEKGDIPEGYSVSREKKERFSLILESASTNQTSMYLCASSSTTPRPYEQYFGPGTRLTVT.

This clone was found once. This sequence joins TRBV5-1 and TRBJ2-3; a weak D match, TRBD2 (6 bases). V was shortened by 4 bases and J by 2 bases, with 17 bases between the two germline ends. The length of the CDR3 is 16 residues. Germline V gives CDR1 SGHRS, CDR2 YFSETQ. CDR3 region: CASSSKRADDTDTQYF. CDR3 DNA: TGCGCCAGCAGCAGTAAGCGGGCGGACGACACAGATACGCAGTATTTT.

The chain couples TRBV29-1 to TRBJ1-2; no clear D gene. Trimming stripped 0 bases from V and 4 bases from J, with 12 bases between. The CDR3 contains 14 residues. Germline V gives CDR1 SQVTM, CDR2 ANQGSEA. CDR3 region: CSVEERASGYGYTF. DNA for the CDR3: TGCAGCGTTGAAGAAAGGGCCTCTGGCTATGGCTACACCTTC.

The rearrangement uses TRBV5-1 and TRBJ2-3; the D call may be TRBD1 or TRBD2 (5 bases each). This CDR3 contains 15 residues. Germline-derived CDR1 and CDR2 are SGHRS and YFSETQ. V was cut by 4 bases and J by 0 bases, with 12 bases left in between. The CDR3 nucleotides read TGCGCCAGCAGCGACGGGACGCCGAGCACAGATACGCAGTATTTT. It translates to CASSDGTPSTDTQYF.

DNA of the CDR3: TGTGCCAGCAGTACGACCCATTCCGCGGGCTACGAGCAGTACTTC. It is translated as CASSTTHSAGYEQYF. This chain joins TRBV6-1 and TRBJ2-7; a weak D match, TRBD2 (5 bases). This CDR3 is 15 amino acids long. Germline lookup yields CDR1 MNHNS and CDR2 SASEGT. V lost 5 bases to trimming and J lost 3 bases, with 17 bases between them.

V gene TRBV3-1 (or the pseudogene TRBV3-2) combines with J gene TRBJ1-4, with TRBD1 matching 7 bases. With V trimmed by 5 bases and J by 5 bases, 8 bases remained unmatched. Germline V CDR1 and CDR2: LGHDT, YNNKEL (reference sequence). The CDR3 extends over 15 amino acids. CDR3 sequence (DNA): TGTGCCAGCAGCGTGGGAGGGACAGAGAATGAAAAACTGTTTTTT. This codes for CASSVGGTENEKLFF.

The chain uses TRBV5-1 and TRBJ1-1; D is uncertain. The CDR3 runs 14 residues. V lost 0 bases, J lost 0 bases, and 6 bases lay in between. Germline values: CDR1 SGHRS, CDR2 YFSETQ. The CDR3 loop reads CASSLVGLNTEAFF. CDR3 nucleotides: TGCGCCAGCAGCTTGGTGGGCCTGAACACTGAAGCTTTCTTT. Looking up the rest from reference TRBV5-1 and TRBJ1-1 gives the full variable domain: KAGVTQTPRYLIKTRGQQVTLSCSPISGHRSVSWYQQTPGQGLQFLFEYFSETQRNKGNFPGRFSGRQFSNSRSEMNVSTLELGDSALYLCASSLVGLNTEAFFGQGTRLTVV.

This clone came up a few times. V gene TRBV19 combines with J gene TRBJ1-2, with 9 bases lining up with TRBD1. In germline, CDR1 is LNHDA, CDR2 SQIVND (reference sequence). Losses at the gene ends were 4 bases for V and 8 bases for J; bases not matched to a gene: 5. The length of the CDR3 is 13 residues. Here the CDR3 DNA reads TGTGCCAGTAGTAGGGGACAGGGAGGAGGCTACACCTTC. Its protein is CASSRGQGGGYTF.

This sequence joins TRBV19 and TRBJ2-2, with a possible D match to TRBD1 (6 bases). Germline values: CDR1 LNHDA, CDR2 SQIVND (reference sequence). This CDR3 is built from 17 residues. The V end lost 10 bases, the J end lost 0 bases, and 21 bases lay between the germline ends. For the CDR3, the DNA is TGTGCCAATCCGGCTTTATCGGGACAAACGAACACCGGGGAGCTGTTTTTT. This codes for CANPALSGQTNTGELFF.

This clone was observed a single time. The V and J genes are TRBV18 and TRBJ2-7, with 8 bases lining up with TRBD1. Germline trimming cut 6 bases from V and 2 bases from J; bases unmatched to any gene: 9. There are 15 residues in the CDR3. Germline V gene lookup returns CDR1 KGHSH and CDR2 LQKENI. The CDR3 is CASSLGQGPTYEQYF. Written as DNA, the CDR3 is TGTGCCAGCTCTCTTGGACAGGGCCCAACCTACGAGCAGTACTTC.

This clone appeared once. The chain recombines TRBV9 with TRBJ1-3; D unresolved. Germline CDR1 SGDLS, CDR2 YYNGEE. This CDR3 is 14 amino acids long. V was pared by 0 bases and J by 7 bases, with 11 bases between. The CDR3 protein is CASSVGGASNTIYF. CDR3 DNA: TGTGCCAGCAGCGTAGGTGGAGCTTCGAACACCATATATTTT.

In DNA form, the CDR3 reads TGTGCCAGCAGCCAACCGTCTAGGGCCGAGACCCAGTACTTC. It translates to CASSQPSRAETQYF. This chain connects TRBV7-2 to TRBJ2-5, with no clear D. Germline CDR1 SGHTA, CDR2 FQGNSA. The CDR3 sequence is 14 residues long. V lost 5 bases, J lost 5 bases, and 15 bases lay in between.

J is TRBJ2-1 and V is TRBV19; 10 nucleotides line up with TRBD2. The CDR3 extends over 14 amino acids. Germline assignment: CDR1 LNHDA and CDR2 SQIVND (reference sequence). J lost 9 bases, V lost 2 bases, and 4 bases had no gene match. The CDR3 here is CASSITSGTSEQFF. DNA for the CDR3: TGTGCCAGTAGTATAACTAGCGGGACAAGTGAGCAGTTCTTC. The full variable domain, with the rest looked up from reference TRBV19 and TRBJ2-1, is DGGITQSPKYLFRKEGQNVTLSCEQNLNHDAMYWYRQDPGQGLRLIYYSQIVNDFQKGDIAEGYSVSREKKESFPLTVTSAQKNPTAFYLCASSITSGTSEQFFGPGTRLTVL.

This rearrangement joins TRBV9 to TRBJ1-6; tentative D call: TRBD1 (6 bases). The CDR3 extends over 15 amino acids. The V end was cut by 4 bases, the J end by 4 bases, with 12 bases between. Germline CDR1 SGDLS, CDR2 YYNGEE. CDR3: CASSPLGGYNSPLHF. The CDR3 nucleotides read TGTGCCAGCAGCCCACTAGGGGGTTATAATTCACCCCTCCACTTT. The variable domain in full, completed from reference TRBV9 and TRBJ1-6, reads DSGVTQTPKHLITATGQRVTLRCSPRSGDLSVYWYQQSLDQGLQFLIQYYNGEERAKGNILERFSAQQFPDLHSELNLSSLELGDSALYFCASSPLGGYNSPLHFGNGTRLTVT.